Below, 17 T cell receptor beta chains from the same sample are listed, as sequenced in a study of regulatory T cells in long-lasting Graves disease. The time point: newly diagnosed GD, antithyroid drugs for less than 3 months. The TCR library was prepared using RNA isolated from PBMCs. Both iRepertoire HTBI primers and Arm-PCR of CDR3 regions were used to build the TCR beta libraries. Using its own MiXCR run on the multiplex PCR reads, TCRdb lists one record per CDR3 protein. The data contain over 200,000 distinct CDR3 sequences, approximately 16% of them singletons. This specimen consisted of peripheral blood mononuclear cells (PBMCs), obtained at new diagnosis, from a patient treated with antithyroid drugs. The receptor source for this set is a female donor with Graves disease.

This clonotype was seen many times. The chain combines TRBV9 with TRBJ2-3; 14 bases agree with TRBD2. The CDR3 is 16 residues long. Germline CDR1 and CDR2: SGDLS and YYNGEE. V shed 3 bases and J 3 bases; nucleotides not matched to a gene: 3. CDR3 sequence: CASSEGLAGVTDTQYF. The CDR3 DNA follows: TGTGCCAGCAGCGAGGGACTAGCGGGAGTTACAGATACGCAGTATTTT. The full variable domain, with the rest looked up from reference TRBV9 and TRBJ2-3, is DSGVTQTPKHLITATGQRVTLRCSPRSGDLSVYWYQQSLDQGLQFLIQYYNGEERAKGNILERFSAQQFPDLHSELNLSSLELGDSALYFCASSEGLAGVTDTQYFGPGTRLTVL.

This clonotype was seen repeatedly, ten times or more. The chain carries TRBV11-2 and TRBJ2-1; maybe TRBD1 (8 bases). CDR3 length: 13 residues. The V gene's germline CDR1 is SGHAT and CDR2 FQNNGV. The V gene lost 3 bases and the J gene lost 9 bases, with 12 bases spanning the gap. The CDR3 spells CASSLTGEGEQFF. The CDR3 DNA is TGTGCCAGCAGCTTGACAGGGGAGGGTGAGCAGTTCTTC.

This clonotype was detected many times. CDR3 sequence (DNA): TGCGCCAGCAGATGGACAGGGAAGAACACTGAAGCTTTCTTT. Residues: CASRWTGKNTEAFF. This chain uses TRBV10-2 with TRBJ1-1, with 8 bases lining up with TRBD1. The CDR3 contains 14 residues. CDR1 WSHSY and CDR2 SAAADI come from the germline V gene. V was pared by 6 bases and J by 1 base, with 4 bases of the junction left unmatched.

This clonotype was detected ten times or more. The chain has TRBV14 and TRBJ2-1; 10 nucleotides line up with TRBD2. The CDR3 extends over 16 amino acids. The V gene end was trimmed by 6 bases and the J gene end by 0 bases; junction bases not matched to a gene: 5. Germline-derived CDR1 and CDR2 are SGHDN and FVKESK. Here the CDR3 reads CASRTSGSSSYNEQFF. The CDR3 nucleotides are TGTGCCAGCAGGACTAGCGGGTCCAGCTCCTACAATGAGCAGTTCTTC.

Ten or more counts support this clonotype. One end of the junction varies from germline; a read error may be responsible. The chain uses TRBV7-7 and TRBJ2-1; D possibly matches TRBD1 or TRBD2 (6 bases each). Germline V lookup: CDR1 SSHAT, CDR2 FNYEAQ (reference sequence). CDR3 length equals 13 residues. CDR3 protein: CASSLGGFNEQFF. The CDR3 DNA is TGTGCTAGCAGCTTAGGGGGGTTCAATGAGCAGTTCTTC. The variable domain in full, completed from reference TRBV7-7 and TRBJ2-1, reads GAGVSQSPRYKVTKRGQDVTLRCDPISSHATLYWYQQALGQGPEFLTYFNYEAQPDKSGLPSDRFSAERPEGSISTLTIQRTEQRDSAMYRCASSLGGFNEQFFGPGTRLTVL.

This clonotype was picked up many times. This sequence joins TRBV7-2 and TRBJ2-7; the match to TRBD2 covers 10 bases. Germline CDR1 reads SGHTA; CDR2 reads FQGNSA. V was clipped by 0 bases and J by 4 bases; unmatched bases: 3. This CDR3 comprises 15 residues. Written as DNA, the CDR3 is TGTGCCAGCAGCTTAGCGGCTAGCGGGAGATACGAGCAGTACTTC. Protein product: CASSLAASGRYEQYF.

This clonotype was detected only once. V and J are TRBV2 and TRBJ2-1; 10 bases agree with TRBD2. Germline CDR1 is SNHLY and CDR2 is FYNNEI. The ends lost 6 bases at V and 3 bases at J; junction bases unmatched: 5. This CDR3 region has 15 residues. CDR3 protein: CASRSGRGFYNEQFF. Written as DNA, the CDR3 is TGTGCCAGCAGGAGCGGGAGGGGTTTCTACAATGAGCAGTTCTTC.

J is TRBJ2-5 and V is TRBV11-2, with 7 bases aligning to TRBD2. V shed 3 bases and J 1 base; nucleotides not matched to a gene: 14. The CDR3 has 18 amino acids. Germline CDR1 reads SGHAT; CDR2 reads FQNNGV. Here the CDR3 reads CASSFLLLGASGQETQYF. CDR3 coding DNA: TGTGCCAGCAGCTTCCTCCTTCTAGGGGCTAGCGGCCAAGAGACCCAGTACTTC.

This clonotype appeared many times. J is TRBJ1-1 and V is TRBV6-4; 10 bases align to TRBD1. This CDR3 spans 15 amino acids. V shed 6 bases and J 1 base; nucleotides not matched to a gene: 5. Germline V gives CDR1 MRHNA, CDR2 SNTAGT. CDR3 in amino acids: CASRRDRGSNTEAFF. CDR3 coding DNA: TGTGCCAGCAGGAGGGACAGGGGCTCGAACACTGAAGCTTTCTTT.

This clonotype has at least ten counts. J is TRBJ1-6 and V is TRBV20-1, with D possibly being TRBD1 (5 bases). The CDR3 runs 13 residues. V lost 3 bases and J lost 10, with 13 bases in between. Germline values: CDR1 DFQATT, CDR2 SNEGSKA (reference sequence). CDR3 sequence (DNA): TGCAGTGCTAGTCATGACAGCTCCTCACCCCTCCACTTT. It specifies CSASHDSSSPLHF.

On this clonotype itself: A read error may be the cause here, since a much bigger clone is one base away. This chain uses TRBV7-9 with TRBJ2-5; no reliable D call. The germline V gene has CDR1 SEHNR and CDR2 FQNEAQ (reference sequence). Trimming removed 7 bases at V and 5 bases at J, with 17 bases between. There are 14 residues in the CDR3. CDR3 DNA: TGTGCCAGCACCGTTAGCAGGACCCAGGAGACCCAGTACTTC. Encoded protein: CASTVSRTQETQYF.

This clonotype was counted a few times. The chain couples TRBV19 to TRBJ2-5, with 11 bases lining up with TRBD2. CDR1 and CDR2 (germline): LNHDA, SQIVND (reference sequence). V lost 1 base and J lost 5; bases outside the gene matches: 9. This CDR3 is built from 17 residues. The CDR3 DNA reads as TGTGCCAGTAGTATAGGCCTAGCGGGAGGCCTGGGGGAGACCCAGTACTTC. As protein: CASSIGLAGGLGETQYF.

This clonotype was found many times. The CDR3 loop reads CSARVKGRSYEQYF. The CDR3 DNA reads TGCAGTGCTAGAGTAAAAGGTCGCAGCTACGAGCAGTACTTC. J is TRBJ2-7 and V is TRBV20-1; no clear D gene. The CDR3 is made up of 14 amino acids. Germline loops: CDR1 DFQATT, CDR2 SNEGSKA (reference sequence). V was clipped by 1 base and J by 3 bases, with 13 bases between them.

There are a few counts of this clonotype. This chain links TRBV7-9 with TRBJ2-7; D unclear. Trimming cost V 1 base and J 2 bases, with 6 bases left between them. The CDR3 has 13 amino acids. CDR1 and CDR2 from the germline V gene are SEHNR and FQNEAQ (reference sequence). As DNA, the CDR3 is TGTGCCAGCAGCTTAGGACACCCCTACGAGCAGTACTTC. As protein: CASSLGHPYEQYF.

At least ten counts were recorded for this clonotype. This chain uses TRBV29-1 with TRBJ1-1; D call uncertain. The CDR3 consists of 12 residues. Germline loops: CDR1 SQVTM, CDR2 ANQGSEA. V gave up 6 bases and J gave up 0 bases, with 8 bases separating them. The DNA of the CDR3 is TGCAGCGTAGGACTCCTGAACACTGAAGCTTTCTTT. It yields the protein CSVGLLNTEAFF.

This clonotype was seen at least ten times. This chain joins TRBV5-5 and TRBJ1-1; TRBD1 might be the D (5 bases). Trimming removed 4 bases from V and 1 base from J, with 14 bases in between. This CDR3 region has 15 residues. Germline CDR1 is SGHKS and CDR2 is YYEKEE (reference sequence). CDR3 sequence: CASSTRVLENTEAFF. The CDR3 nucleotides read TGTGCCAGCAGCACCAGGGTGTTGGAGAACACTGAAGCTTTCTTT. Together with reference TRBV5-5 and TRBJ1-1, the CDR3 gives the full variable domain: DAGVTQSPTHLIKTRGQQVTLRCSPISGHKSVSWYQQVLGQGPQFIFQYYEKEERGRGNFPDRFSARQFPNYSSELNVNALLLGDSALYLCASSTRVLENTEAFFGQGTRLTVV.

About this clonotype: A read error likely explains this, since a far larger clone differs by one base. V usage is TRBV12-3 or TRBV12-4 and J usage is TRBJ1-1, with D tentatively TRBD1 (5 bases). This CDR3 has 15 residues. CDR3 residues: CASSPWDGGTAEALF. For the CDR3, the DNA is TGTGCCAGCAGTCCCTGGGACGGGGGAACGGCTGAAGCTCTCTTT.